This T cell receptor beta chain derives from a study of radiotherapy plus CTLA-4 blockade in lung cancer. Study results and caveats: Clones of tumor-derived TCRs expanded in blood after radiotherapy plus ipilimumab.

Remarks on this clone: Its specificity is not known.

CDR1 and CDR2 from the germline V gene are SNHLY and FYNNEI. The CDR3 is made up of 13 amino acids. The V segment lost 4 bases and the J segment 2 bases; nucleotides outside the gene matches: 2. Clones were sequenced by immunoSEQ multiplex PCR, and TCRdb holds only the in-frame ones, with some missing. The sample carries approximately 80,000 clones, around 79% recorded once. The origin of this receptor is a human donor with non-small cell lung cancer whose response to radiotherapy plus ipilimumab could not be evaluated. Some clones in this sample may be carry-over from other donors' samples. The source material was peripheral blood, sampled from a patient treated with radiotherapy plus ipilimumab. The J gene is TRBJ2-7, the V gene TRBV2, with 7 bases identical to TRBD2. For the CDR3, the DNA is TGTGCCAGCAGTGGCGGGGGTCCCTACGAGCAGTACTTC. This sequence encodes CASSGGGPYEQYF.